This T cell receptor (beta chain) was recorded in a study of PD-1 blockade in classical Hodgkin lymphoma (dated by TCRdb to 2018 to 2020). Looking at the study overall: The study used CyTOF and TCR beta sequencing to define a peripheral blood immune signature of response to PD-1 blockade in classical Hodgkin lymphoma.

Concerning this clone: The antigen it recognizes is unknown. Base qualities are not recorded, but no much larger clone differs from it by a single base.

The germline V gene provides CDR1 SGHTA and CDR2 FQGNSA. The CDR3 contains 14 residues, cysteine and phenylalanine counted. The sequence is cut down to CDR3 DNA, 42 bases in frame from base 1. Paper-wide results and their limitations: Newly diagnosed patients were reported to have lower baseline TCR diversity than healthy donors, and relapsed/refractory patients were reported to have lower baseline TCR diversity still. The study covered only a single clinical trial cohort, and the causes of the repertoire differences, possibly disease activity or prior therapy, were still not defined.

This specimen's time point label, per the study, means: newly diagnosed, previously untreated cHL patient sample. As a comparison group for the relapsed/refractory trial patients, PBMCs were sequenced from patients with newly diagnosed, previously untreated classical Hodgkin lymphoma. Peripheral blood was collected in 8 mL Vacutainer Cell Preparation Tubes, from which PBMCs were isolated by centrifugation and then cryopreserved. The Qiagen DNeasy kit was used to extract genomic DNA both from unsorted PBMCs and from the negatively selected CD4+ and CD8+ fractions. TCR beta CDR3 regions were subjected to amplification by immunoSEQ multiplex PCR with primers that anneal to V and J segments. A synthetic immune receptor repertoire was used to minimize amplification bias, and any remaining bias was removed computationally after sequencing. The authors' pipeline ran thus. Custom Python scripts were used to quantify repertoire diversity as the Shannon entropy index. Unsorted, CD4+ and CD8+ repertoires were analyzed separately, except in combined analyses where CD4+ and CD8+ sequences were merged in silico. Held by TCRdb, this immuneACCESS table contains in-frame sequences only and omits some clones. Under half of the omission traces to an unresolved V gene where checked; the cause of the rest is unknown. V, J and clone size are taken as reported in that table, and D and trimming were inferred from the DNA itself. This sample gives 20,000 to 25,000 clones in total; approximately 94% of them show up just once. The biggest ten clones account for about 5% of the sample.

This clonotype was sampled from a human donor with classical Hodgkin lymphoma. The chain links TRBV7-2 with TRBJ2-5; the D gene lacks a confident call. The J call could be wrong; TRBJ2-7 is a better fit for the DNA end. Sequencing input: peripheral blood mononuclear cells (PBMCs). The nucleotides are TGTGCCAGCAGCTTAGAGGGTCACCTCTACGAGCAGTACTTC. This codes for CASSLEGHLYEQYF.